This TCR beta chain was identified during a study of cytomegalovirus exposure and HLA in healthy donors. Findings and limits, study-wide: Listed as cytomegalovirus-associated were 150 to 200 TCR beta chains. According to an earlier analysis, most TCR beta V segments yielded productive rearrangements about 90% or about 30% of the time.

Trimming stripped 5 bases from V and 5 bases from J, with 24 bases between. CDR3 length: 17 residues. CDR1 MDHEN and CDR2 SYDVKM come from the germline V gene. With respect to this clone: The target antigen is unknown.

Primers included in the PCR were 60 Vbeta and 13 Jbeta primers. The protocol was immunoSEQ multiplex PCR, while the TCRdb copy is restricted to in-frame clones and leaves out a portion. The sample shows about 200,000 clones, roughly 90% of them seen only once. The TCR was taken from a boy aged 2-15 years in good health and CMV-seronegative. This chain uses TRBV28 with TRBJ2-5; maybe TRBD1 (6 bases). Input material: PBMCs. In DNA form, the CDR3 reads TGTGCCAGCAGTAGGAGACAGGTCGGGTCCTCAGAGGAGACCCAGTACTTC. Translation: CASSRRQVGSSEETQYF.